These 7 T cell receptor beta chains were all obtained from the same sample, sequenced in a study of identical twins. TCRdb independently ran MiXCR on the 5' RACE reads; one entry per CDR3 protein. The table records some 600,000 distinct CDR3 sequences, roughly 7.1% of them present only once. The same specimen was also included in a second study, on yellow fever vaccine responses in identical twins.

The sequencing sample was made of PBMCs. These TCRs come from a woman under 30 in good health.

This rearrangement joins TRBV27 to TRBJ2-1, with 11 bases that match TRBD2. CDR3 length equals 13 residues. Germline CDR1 reads MNHEY; CDR2 reads SMNVEV (reference sequence). Trimming removed 6 bases from V and 14 bases from J; junction bases left unmatched: 9. CDR3 protein: CASSVAGGPWEFF. The CDR3 DNA sequence: TGTGCCAGCAGCGTAGCGGGAGGGCCTTGGGAGTTCTTC.

The table lists this clonotype with a few counts. The gene calls are TRBV9 and TRBJ2-5; 9 bases fit TRBD1. J was trimmed by 2 bases and V by 1 base; bases with no gene match: 6. CDR3 length: 16 amino acids. The V gene's germline CDR1 is SGDLS and CDR2 YYNGEE. The CDR3 nucleotides read TGTGCCAGCAGCGTATGGGACAGGGTGCCTCAAGAGACCCAGTACTTC. Translating gives CASSVWDRVPQETQYF.

This clonotype has at least ten counts. This chain links TRBV27 with TRBJ2-5; tentative D call: TRBD1 (5 bases). Germline values: CDR1 MNHEY, CDR2 SMNVEV (reference sequence). V lost 2 bases, J lost 5 bases, and 18 bases lay in between. This CDR3 spans 16 amino acids. CDR3 bases: TGTGCCAGCAGTTTAAGTCCCACCAGGGTTATCGAGACCCAGTACTTC. As protein: CASSLSPTRVIETQYF.

In this sample, this clonotype turned up a few times. The chain links TRBV11-1 to TRBJ2-6; 7 bases are a match to TRBD1. This CDR3 has 19 residues. CDR1 is SGHAT and CDR2 is FQDESV in the germline V gene (reference sequence). V trimming: 5 bases; J trimming: 0 bases; junction bases outside the gene matches: 13. The CDR3 here is CASSSTTGTVNSGANVLTF. The CDR3 DNA sequence: TGTGCCAGCAGCAGCACGACCGGGACAGTCAACTCTGGGGCCAACGTCCTGACTTTC.

This clonotype turned up a few times. In nucleotides, the CDR3 is TGCAGCGTCCAACAGGGCGGGAACACTGAAGCTTTCTTT. This translates into CSVQQGGNTEAFF. The V call is TRBV29-1, the J call TRBJ1-1, with a possible D match to TRBD1 (6 bases). The CDR3 runs to 13 residues. Germline V gene lookup returns CDR1 SQVTM and CDR2 ANQGSEA. With 6 bases removed from V and 1 base from J, the gap between germline ends came to 12 bases.

This clonotype was observed a few times. This rearrangement joins TRBV5-5 to TRBJ2-4; 16 positions agree with TRBD2. This CDR3 has 17 residues. CDR1 is SGHKS and CDR2 is YYEKEE in the germline V gene (reference sequence). J gave up 3 bases and V 7 bases, and 7 bases lay outside the gene matches. DNA of the CDR3: TGTGCCAGCCAACCGGGACTAGCGGGAGGGTTCAAAAACATTCAGTACTTC. This codes for CASQPGLAGGFKNIQYF.

This clonotype showed up many times. The chain couples TRBV3-1 to TRBJ2-5; TRBD1 aligns across 8 bases. V dropped 4 bases and J dropped 5; count of bases not matched to a gene: 6. There are 14 residues in the CDR3. The germline V gene encodes CDR1 LGHDT and CDR2 YNNKEL (reference sequence). Here the CDR3 DNA reads TGTGCCAGCAGCCCCTCAGGGGGCGGGGAGACCCAGTACTTC. It specifies CASSPSGGGETQYF.